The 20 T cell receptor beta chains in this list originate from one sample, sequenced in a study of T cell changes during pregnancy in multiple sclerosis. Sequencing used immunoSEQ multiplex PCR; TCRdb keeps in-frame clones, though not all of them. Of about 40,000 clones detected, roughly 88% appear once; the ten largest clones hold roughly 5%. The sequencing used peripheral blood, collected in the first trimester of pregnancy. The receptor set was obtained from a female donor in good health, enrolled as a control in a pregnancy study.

Here the CDR3 DNA reads TGTGCCAGCAGCTTCTCAGTCTCGGGGGACTATGGCTACACCTTC. Its protein product is CASSFSVSGDYGYTF. The V gene is TRBV5-8, the J gene TRBJ1-2, with D possibly matching TRBD1 (5 bases). The V gene's germline CDR1 is SGHTS and CDR2 YDEGEE. The V gene lost 2 bases and the J gene lost 3 bases, with 14 bases spanning the gap. The CDR3 runs 15 residues.

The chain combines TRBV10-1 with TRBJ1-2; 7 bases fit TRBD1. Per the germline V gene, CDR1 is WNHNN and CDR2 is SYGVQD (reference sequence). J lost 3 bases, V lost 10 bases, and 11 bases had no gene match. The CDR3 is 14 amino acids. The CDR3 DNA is TGCGCCACCCGACAGGGTGAAGAGTACTATGGCTACACCTTC. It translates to CATRQGEEYYGYTF.

As DNA, the CDR3 is TGTGCCAGCAGATATATGAACACTGAAGCTTTCTTT. This translates into CASRYMNTEAFF. The rearrangement joins TRBV6-1 to TRBJ1-1; no firm D call. The germline gives CDR1 MNHNS, CDR2 SASEGT. The CDR3 runs to 12 residues. Trimming took off 6 bases at V and 0 bases at J, with 5 bases between the two ends.

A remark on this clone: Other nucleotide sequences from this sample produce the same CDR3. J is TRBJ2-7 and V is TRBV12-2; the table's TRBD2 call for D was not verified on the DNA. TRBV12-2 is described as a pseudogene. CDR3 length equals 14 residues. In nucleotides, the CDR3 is TGTGCAAGTCGCTGGGGGACCGGGAGGTACGAGCAGTACTTC. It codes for CASRWGTGRYEQYF.

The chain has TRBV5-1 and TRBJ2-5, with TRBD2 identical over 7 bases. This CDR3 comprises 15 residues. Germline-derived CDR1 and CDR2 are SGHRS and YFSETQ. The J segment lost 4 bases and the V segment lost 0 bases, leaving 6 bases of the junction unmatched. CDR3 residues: CASSLGIAGAETQYF. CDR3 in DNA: TGCGCCAGCAGCTTGGGCATTGCGGGAGCAGAGACCCAGTACTTC.

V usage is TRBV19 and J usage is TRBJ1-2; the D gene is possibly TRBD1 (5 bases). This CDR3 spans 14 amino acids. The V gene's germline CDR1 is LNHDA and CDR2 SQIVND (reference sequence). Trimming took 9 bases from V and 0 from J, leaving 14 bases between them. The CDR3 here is CASTDSSSNYGYTF. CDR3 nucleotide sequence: TGTGCCAGCACTGACAGTTCCTCTAACTATGGCTACACCTTC.

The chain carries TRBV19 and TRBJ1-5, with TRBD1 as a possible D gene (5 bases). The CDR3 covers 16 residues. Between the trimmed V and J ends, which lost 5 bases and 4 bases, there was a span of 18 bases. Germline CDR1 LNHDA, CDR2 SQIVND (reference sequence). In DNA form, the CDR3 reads TGTGCCAGTAGTCCAAGACAGCAATCATCTAATCAGCCCCAGCATTTT. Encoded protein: CASSPRQQSSNQPQHF.

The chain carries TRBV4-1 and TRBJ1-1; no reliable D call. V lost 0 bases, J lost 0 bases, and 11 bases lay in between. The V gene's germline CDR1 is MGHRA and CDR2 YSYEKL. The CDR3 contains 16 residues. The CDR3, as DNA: TGCGCCAGCAGCCAAGATAACGAGGGAATGAACACTGAAGCTTTCTTT. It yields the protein CASSQDNEGMNTEAFF.

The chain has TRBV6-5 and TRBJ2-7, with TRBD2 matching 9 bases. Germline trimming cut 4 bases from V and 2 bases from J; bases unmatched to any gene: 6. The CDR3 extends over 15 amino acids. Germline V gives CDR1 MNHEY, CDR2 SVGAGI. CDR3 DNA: TGTGCCAGCAGTTCGATAGCGGGAGCAACCTACGAGCAGTACTTC. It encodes CASSSIAGATYEQYF.

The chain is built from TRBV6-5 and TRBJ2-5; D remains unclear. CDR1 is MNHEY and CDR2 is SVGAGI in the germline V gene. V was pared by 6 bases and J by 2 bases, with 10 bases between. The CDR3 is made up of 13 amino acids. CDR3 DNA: TGTGCCAGCAGCCGACCACTACAAGAGACCCAGTACTTC. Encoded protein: CASSRPLQETQYF.

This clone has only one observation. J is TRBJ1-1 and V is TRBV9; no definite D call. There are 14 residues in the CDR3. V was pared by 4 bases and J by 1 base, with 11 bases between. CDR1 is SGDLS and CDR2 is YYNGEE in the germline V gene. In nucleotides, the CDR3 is TGTGCCAGCAGCTTACTTACTGGGAACACTGAAGCTTTCTTT. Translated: CASSLLTGNTEAFF.

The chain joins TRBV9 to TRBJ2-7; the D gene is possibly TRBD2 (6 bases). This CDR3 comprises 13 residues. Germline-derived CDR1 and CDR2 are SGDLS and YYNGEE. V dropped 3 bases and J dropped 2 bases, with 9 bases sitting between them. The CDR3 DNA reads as TGTGCCAGCAGCGCACGGGGGACCTACGAGCAGTACTTC. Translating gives CASSARGTYEQYF.

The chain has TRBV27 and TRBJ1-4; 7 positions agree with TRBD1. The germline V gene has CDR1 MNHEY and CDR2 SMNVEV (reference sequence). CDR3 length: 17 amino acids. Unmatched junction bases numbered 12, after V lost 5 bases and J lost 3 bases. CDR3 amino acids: CASSGDNRGAPNEKLFF. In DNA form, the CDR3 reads TGTGCCAGCAGTGGTGACAACAGGGGAGCCCCTAATGAAAAACTGTTTTTT.

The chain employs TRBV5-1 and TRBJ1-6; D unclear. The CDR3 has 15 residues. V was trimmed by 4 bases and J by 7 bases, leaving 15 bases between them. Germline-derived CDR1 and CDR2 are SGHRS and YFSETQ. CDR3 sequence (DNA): TGCGCCAGCAGCCCACGACCCCGGGGAAATTCACCCCTCCACTTT. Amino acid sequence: CASSPRPRGNSPLHF.

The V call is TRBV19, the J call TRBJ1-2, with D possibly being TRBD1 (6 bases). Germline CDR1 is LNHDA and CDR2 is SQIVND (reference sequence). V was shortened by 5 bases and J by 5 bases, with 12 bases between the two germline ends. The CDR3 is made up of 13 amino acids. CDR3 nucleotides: TGTGCCAGTAGTCCTCAGGGGCTGTATGGCTACACCTTC. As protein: CASSPQGLYGYTF.

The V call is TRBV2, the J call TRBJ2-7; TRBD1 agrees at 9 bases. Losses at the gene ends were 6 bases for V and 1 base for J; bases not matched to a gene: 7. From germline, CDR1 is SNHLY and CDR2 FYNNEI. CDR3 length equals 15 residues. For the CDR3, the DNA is TGTGCCAGCAGAACCGGGACAGGGCTTTCCTACGAGCAGTACTTC. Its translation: CASRTGTGLSYEQYF. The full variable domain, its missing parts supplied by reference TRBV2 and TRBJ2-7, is EPEVTQTPSHQVTQMGQEVILRCVPISNHLYFYWYRQILGQKVEFLVSFYNNEISEKSEIFDDQFSVERPDGSNFTLKIRSTKLEDSAMYFCASRTGTGLSYEQYFGPGTRLTVT.

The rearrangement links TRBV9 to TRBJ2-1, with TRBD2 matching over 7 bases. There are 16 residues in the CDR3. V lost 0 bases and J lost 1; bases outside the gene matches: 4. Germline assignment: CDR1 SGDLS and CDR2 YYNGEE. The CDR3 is CASSVGREWSYNEQFF. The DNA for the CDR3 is TGTGCCAGCAGCGTAGGGCGGGAGTGGTCCTACAATGAGCAGTTCTTC.

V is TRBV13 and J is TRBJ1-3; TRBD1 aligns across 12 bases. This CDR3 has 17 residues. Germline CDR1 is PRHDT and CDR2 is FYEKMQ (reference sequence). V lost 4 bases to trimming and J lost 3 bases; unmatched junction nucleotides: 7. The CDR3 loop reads CASSSFGTGGDGNTIYF. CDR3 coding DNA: TGTGCCAGCAGCTCCTTCGGGACAGGGGGCGATGGAAACACCATATATTTT.

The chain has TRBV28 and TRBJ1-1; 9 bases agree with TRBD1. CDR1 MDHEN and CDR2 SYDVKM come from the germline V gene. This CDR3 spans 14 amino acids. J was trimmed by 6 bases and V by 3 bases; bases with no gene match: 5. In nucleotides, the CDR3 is TGTGCCAGCAGTTTCGGGACAGGGTATTCTGAAGCTTTCTTT. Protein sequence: CASSFGTGYSEAFF.

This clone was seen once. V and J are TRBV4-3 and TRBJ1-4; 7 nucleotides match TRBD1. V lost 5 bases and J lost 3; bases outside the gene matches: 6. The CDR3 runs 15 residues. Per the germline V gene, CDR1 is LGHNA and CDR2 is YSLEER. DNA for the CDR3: TGCGCCAGCAGCGAACAGGGGAAGGCTAATGAAAAACTGTTTTTT. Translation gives CASSEQGKANEKLFF.